The 24 T cell receptor beta chains given below trace back to one sample, sequenced in a study of CD8 T cells in ankylosing spondylitis. In TCRdb, the 5' RACE reads were re-called with MiXCR into one record per CDR3 protein. The data contain about 250,000 distinct CDR3 sequences, approximately 8.4% of them singletons. Sample: blood, either unsorted or a sorted T cell fraction (not recorded which). The receptor source for this set is a female donor with ankylosing spondylitis or in good health (not recorded which).

This clonotype was found many times. The J gene is TRBJ2-1, the V gene TRBV25-1, with a weak D call TRBD2 (5 bases). V was pared by 2 bases and J by 8 bases, with 19 bases between. CDR3 length: 16 residues. The germline V gene encodes CDR1 MGHDK and CDR2 SYGVNS. As DNA, the CDR3 is TGTGCCAGCAGTGAAACCTTCCGGAGGAGTGGCCATGAGCAGTTCTTC. Translating gives CASSETFRRSGHEQFF.

At least ten counts were recorded for this clonotype. The chain joins TRBV12-3 or TRBV12-4 to TRBJ1-2; D perhaps matches TRBD1 (5 bases). V lost 6 bases to trimming and J lost 0 bases, with 8 bases between them. This CDR3 is built from 13 residues. For the CDR3, the DNA is TGTGCCAGCAGCCGGGGACCTAACTATGGCTACACCTTC. This sequence encodes CASSRGPNYGYTF.

This clonotype was recorded at least ten times. In nucleotides, the CDR3 is TGTGCCAGCAGCCCCGGATTTCGGGGGGAGACCCAGTACTTC. Its protein product is CASSPGFRGETQYF. The chain joins TRBV9 to TRBJ2-5; D is perhaps TRBD2 (6 bases). This CDR3 is built from 14 residues. V lost 4 bases and J lost 5, with 15 bases in between. In germline, CDR1 is SGDLS, CDR2 YYNGEE.

This clonotype was picked up many times. The chain joins TRBV6-2 or TRBV6-3 to TRBJ2-2; TRBD1 agrees at 9 bases. V gave up 5 bases and J gave up 4 bases; unmatched junction bases: 2. Germline CDR1 MNHEY, CDR2 SVGEGT. The CDR3 spans 14 residues. The CDR3 here is CASSLTGGTGELFF. CDR3 nucleotides: TGTGCCAGCAGTCTGACAGGGGGCACCGGGGAGCTGTTTTTT.

This clonotype was seen many times. The rearrangement links TRBV7-6 to TRBJ2-7, with D hard to call. V lost 6 bases and J 4 bases, leaving 19 bases between the germline ends. The CDR3 totals 15 residues. Germline V gene sequence: CDR1 SGHVS, CDR2 FNYEAQ. CDR3 amino acids: CASSPSPRALYEQYF. CDR3 bases: TGTGCCAGCAGTCCCTCACCCCGGGCCCTTTACGAGCAGTACTTC.

This clonotype has at least ten counts. V is TRBV28 and J is TRBJ2-7, with D possibly being TRBD2 (5 bases). This CDR3 comprises 14 residues. Trimming took off 6 bases at V and 0 bases at J, with 12 bases between the two ends. Germline CDR1 MDHEN, CDR2 SYDVKM. This CDR3 is CASSNSGSSYEQYF. The CDR3 DNA reads as TGTGCCAGCAGCAACTCGGGGAGCTCCTACGAGCAGTACTTC.

This clonotype was picked up many times. J is TRBJ1-5 and V is TRBV12-3 or TRBV12-4; D uncertain. The V end was cut by 6 bases, the J end by 2 bases, with 11 bases between. The CDR3 contains 14 residues. CDR3 protein: CASSLTEGNQPQHF. The CDR3 DNA reads as TGTGCCAGCAGCCTGACGGAGGGCAATCAGCCCCAGCATTTT.

The V and J genes are TRBV4-1 and TRBJ2-3; 7 nucleotides match TRBD1. CDR1 is MGHRA, CDR2 YSYEKL, per germline. CDR3 length: 16 residues. Unmatched junction bases numbered 9, after V lost 0 bases and J lost 6 bases. Here the CDR3 DNA reads TGCGCCAGCAGCCAAGATCGAGCGACAGGGACGGATACGCAGTATTTT. Its translation: CASSQDRATGTDTQYF.

This clonotype was detected ten times or more. This chain connects TRBV3-1 to TRBJ2-7, with 12 bases matching TRBD2. CDR1 and CDR2 from the germline V gene are LGHDT and YNNKEL (reference sequence). This CDR3 is built from 17 residues. After removal of 1 base from V and 7 bases from J, the junction contained 11 bases not matched to a gene. The CDR3 region is CASSQGLAGGPMAEQYF. CDR3 nucleotides: TGTGCCAGCAGCCAAGGTCTAGCGGGAGGGCCCATGGCTGAGCAGTACTTC.

At least ten counts were recorded for this clonotype. The CDR3 nucleotides read TGTGCCAGCAGCGTAGGGGGGACTGGAAACACCATATATTTT. It encodes CASSVGGTGNTIYF. The rearrangement uses TRBV9 and TRBJ1-3, with D possibly being TRBD1 (5 bases). Trimming shortened V by 0 bases and J by 2 bases, and 6 bases separated the two germline ends. Germline V CDR1 and CDR2: SGDLS, YYNGEE. The CDR3 loop spans 14 amino acids.

This clonotype was picked up many times. The DNA for the CDR3 is TGTGCCAGCAGCGTCGCCGGGAGGGGCTCCTACGAGCAGTACTTC. As protein: CASSVAGRGSYEQYF. The chain is built from TRBV9 and TRBJ2-7, with TRBD2 matching over 8 bases. V trimming: 2 bases; J trimming: 0 bases; junction bases outside the gene matches: 4. The CDR3 totals 15 residues. The germline V gene encodes CDR1 SGDLS and CDR2 YYNGEE. Supplemented by reference TRBV9 and TRBJ2-7, the full variable domain reads DSGVTQTPKHLITATGQRVTLRCSPRSGDLSVYWYQQSLDQGLQFLIQYYNGEERAKGNILERFSAQQFPDLHSELNLSSLELGDSALYFCASSVAGRGSYEQYFGPGTRLTVT.

This clonotype was recorded at least ten times. The rearrangement links TRBV20-1 to TRBJ2-1; TRBD2 is a possible D gene (5 bases). The CDR3 is made up of 15 amino acids. V gave up 0 bases and J gave up 6 bases, with 15 bases separating them. The germline CDR1 and CDR2 sequences are DFQATT and SNEGSKA (reference sequence). CDR3: CSARDLGLSANEQFF. CDR3 sequence (DNA): TGCAGTGCTAGAGATCTCGGACTTTCCGCCAATGAGCAGTTCTTC.

This clonotype was observed many times. V and J are TRBV29-1 and TRBJ1-1, with D possibly being TRBD1 (5 bases). Trimming cost V 0 bases and J 4 bases, with 24 bases left between them. The CDR3 loop spans 18 amino acids. Germline CDR1 is SQVTM and CDR2 is ANQGSEA. CDR3: CSVEDHTFQGPAPTEAFF. In DNA form, the CDR3 reads TGCAGCGTTGAAGACCATACTTTTCAGGGACCAGCCCCCACTGAAGCTTTCTTT.

This clonotype occurred many times. The chain combines TRBV14 with TRBJ2-2; D is possibly TRBD1 or TRBD2 (5 bases each). There are 16 residues in the CDR3. V was trimmed by 5 bases and J by 0 bases, leaving 13 bases between them. Germline-derived CDR1 and CDR2 are SGHDN and FVKESK. As DNA, the CDR3 is TGTGCCAGCAGCATCCACCGGGACCCGAACACCGGGGAGCTGTTTTTT. This encodes CASSIHRDPNTGELFF.

This clonotype was recorded many times. V gene TRBV20-1 combines with J gene TRBJ1-2; weak D call: TRBD1 (5 bases). V lost 4 bases and J lost 7, with 22 bases in between. Germline CDR1 is DFQATT and CDR2 is SNEGSKA (reference sequence). This CDR3 has 15 residues. The CDR3 DNA reads TGCAGTGCTAAGGCCCCAACCCAAGTCGGGGGTGGCTACACCTTC. Its protein product is CSAKAPTQVGGGYTF.

Only a few counts were recorded for this clonotype. The rearrangement uses TRBV19 and TRBJ2-7, with TRBD1 as a possible D gene (5 bases). This CDR3 has 14 residues. Germline assignment: CDR1 LNHDA and CDR2 SQIVND (reference sequence). The germline V and J ends were trimmed by 4 bases and 0 bases, with 10 bases remaining between them. As DNA, the CDR3 is TGTGCCAGTAGTAATGGTGACAGCTCCTACGAGCAGTACTTC. Amino acids: CASSNGDSSYEQYF.

Comments on this clonotype: A single base separates this from a much larger clone, so it may be a read error. This chain connects TRBV27 to TRBJ2-5; 14 positions match TRBD2. Germline V CDR1 and CDR2: MNHEY, SMNVEV (reference sequence). The CDR3 is made up of 18 amino acids. Trimming removed 5 bases from V and 4 bases from J; junction bases left unmatched: 12. Here the CDR3 reads CASSPATSGRAQGETQYF. DNA of the CDR3: TGTGCCAGCAGTCCAGCGACTAGCGGGAGGGCCCAAGGAGAGACCCAGTACTTC.

The sample holds many counts of this clonotype. V usage is TRBV7-8 and J usage is TRBJ2-5, with a possible D match to TRBD1 (6 bases). Per the germline V gene, CDR1 is SGHVS and CDR2 is FQNEAQ. The CDR3 has 15 amino acids. V lost 1 base to trimming and J lost 6 bases, with 15 bases between them. CDR3 bases: TGTGCCAGCAGCTTAGGACAAGGGGACAAAAAGACCCAGTACTTC. It yields the protein CASSLGQGDKKTQYF.

There are many counts of this clonotype. CDR3 sequence (DNA): TGCAGCGTGTGGGACGGAGGCTCCTACAATGAGCAGTTCTTC. Its translation: CSVWDGGSYNEQFF. The chain has TRBV29-1 and TRBJ2-1; D may match TRBD1 or TRBD2 (5 bases each). With 6 bases removed from V and 0 bases from J, the gap between germline ends came to 12 bases. Germline V gene data show CDR1 as SQVTM and CDR2 as ANQGSEA. CDR3 length: 14 amino acids.

This clonotype was detected many times. The J gene is TRBJ2-1, the V gene TRBV7-6; 10 positions agree with TRBD2. Germline V gene data show CDR1 as SGHVS and CDR2 as FNYEAQ. The length of the CDR3 is 19 residues. After removal of 2 bases from V and 0 bases from J, the junction contained 10 bases not matched to a gene. CDR3 nucleotides: TGTGCCAGCAGCTTACTTGGTAGCGGGAGGTTAAGCTCCTACAATGAGCAGTTCTTC. It encodes CASSLLGSGRLSSYNEQFF. Based on the CDR3 plus reference TRBV7-6 and TRBJ2-1, the full variable domain is GAGVSQSPRYKVTKRGQDVALRCDPISGHVSLYWYRQALGQGPEFLTYFNYEAQQDKSGLPNDRFSAERPEGSISTLTIQRTEQRDSAMYRCASSLLGSGRLSSYNEQFFGPGTRLTVL.

This clonotype was observed many times. In DNA, the CDR3 is TGTGCCAGCAGTCCTCGGCTGACGGAGACCCAGTACTTC. Its translation is CASSPRLTETQYF. The gene calls are TRBV12-3 or TRBV12-4 and TRBJ2-5; D gene uncertain. The V and J ends lost 5 bases and 5 bases respectively, with 12 bases between them. The CDR3 is 13 amino acids.

In this sample, this clonotype turned up many times. V gene TRBV6-4 combines with J gene TRBJ2-1, with 10 bases identical to TRBD2. The CDR3 spans 16 residues. Trimming removed 5 bases from V and 4 bases from J; junction bases left unmatched: 8. The germline V gene has CDR1 MRHNA and CDR2 SNTAGT. The CDR3 DNA sequence: TGTGCCAGCAGTCCAAATAGCGGGAGGACTTACAATGAGCAGTTCTTC. Translating gives CASSPNSGRTYNEQFF.

This clonotype was detected ten times or more. In DNA, the CDR3 is TGTGCCAGCACCGGGAGGCTAGGAGTAGATACGCAGTATTTT. Its protein product is CASTGRLGVDTQYF. The chain uses TRBV5-8 and TRBJ2-3; 7 bases are shared with TRBD2. Unmatched junction bases numbered 9, after V lost 6 bases and J lost 5 bases. CDR3 length equals 14 residues. Germline V gene data show CDR1 as SGHTS and CDR2 as YDEGEE.

With respect to this clonotype: A read error may be the cause here, since a much bigger clone is one base away. J is TRBJ1-4 and V is TRBV12-3 or TRBV12-4; tentative D call: TRBD1 (5 bases). The CDR3 spans 11 residues. The CDR3 region is CATRGGETLFF. CDR3 sequence (DNA): TGTGCCACCCGGGGGGGTGAAACACTGTTTTTT.